Below, 17 T cell receptor beta chains from the same sample are listed, as sequenced in a study of CD8 T cells in ankylosing spondylitis. No antigen has been identified for these receptors. Study conclusions and caveats: About 8 highly homologous variants made up a TCR beta motif, and this motif appeared characteristic of ankylosing spondylitis blood.

Each CDR3 protein is one row after TCRdb ran MiXCR on the 5' RACE reads. The table shows a few hundred thousand distinct CDR3 sequences, with 15% to 20% occurring only once. The sequencing input was blood, either unsorted or a sorted T cell fraction (not recorded which). The receptor set was obtained from a male donor with ankylosing spondylitis.

This clonotype has more than one count but fewer than ten. The chain recombines TRBV7-3 with TRBJ2-1; the D gene could be TRBD1 or TRBD2 (5 bases each). Trimming removed 0 bases at V and 4 bases at J, with 10 bases between. This CDR3 contains 15 residues. Germline V gene data show CDR1 as SGHTA and CDR2 as FQGTGA. The chain's CDR3 is CASSLTRDGYNEQFF. The CDR3 DNA sequence: TGTGCCAGCAGCTTAACGAGGGACGGATACAATGAGCAGTTCTTC.

The chain combines TRBV11-1 with TRBJ1-2; 8 bases align to TRBD1. The germline CDR1 and CDR2 sequences are SGHAT and FQDESV (reference sequence). V gave up 3 bases and J gave up 1 base; unmatched junction bases: 16. The CDR3 loop spans 19 amino acids. The CDR3 region is CASSFRNERTGWNNYGYTF. Here the CDR3 DNA reads TGTGCCAGCAGCTTCCGAAACGAAAGGACAGGGTGGAATAACTATGGCTACACCTTC.

This clonotype was observed many times. This chain's CDR3 is CASSWGLHNEQFF. The CDR3 nucleotides are TGTGCCAGCAGTTGGGGACTTCACAATGAGCAGTTCTTC. This chain joins TRBV28 and TRBJ2-1, with TRBD2 as a possible D gene (6 bases). V lost 4 bases to trimming and J lost 5 bases, with 9 bases between them. This CDR3 spans 13 amino acids. Germline V gene data show CDR1 as MDHEN and CDR2 as SYDVKM.

This clonotype was detected a few times. V is TRBV5-1 and J is TRBJ1-5, with unresolved D. V was pared by 0 bases and J by 3 bases, with 10 bases between. CDR3 length: 15 amino acids. Germline V gene lookup returns CDR1 SGHRS and CDR2 YFSETQ. CDR3 protein: CASSLGGGDNQPQHF. The DNA of the CDR3 is TGCGCCAGCAGCTTGGGAGGCGGAGACAATCAGCCCCAGCATTTT. Filled out from reference TRBV5-1 and TRBJ1-5, the complete variable domain reads KAGVTQTPRYLIKTRGQQVTLSCSPISGHRSVSWYQQTPGQGLQFLFEYFSETQRNKGNFPGRFSGRQFSNSRSEMNVSTLELGDSALYLCASSLGGGDNQPQHFGDGTRLSIL.

The V gene is TRBV24-1, the J gene TRBJ2-5; no firm D call. The length of the CDR3 is 15 residues. CDR1 KGHDR and CDR2 SFDVKD come from the germline V gene. The germline V and J ends were trimmed by 2 bases and 3 bases, with 12 bases remaining between them. This chain's CDR3 is CATSDSRQPKETQYF. The DNA of the CDR3 is TGTGCCACCAGTGATTCGCGGCAGCCGAAAGAGACCCAGTACTTC.

The chain combines TRBV6-5 with TRBJ2-3; D not certain. Germline CDR1 MNHEY, CDR2 SVGAGI. Trimming stripped 0 bases from V and 0 bases from J, with 10 bases between. The CDR3 has 16 amino acids. The CDR3: CASSYSVYPSTDTQYF. CDR3 nucleotide sequence: TGTGCCAGCAGTTACTCGGTATACCCTAGCACAGATACGCAGTATTTT.

Ten or more counts support this clonotype. The V gene is TRBV20-1, the J gene TRBJ1-1; weak D call: TRBD1 (5 bases). The CDR3 covers 12 residues. The V end lost 3 bases, the J end lost 10 bases, and 15 bases lay between the germline ends. Looked up from germline, CDR1 is DFQATT and CDR2 is SNEGSKA (reference sequence). CDR3 residues: CSARRDPRGAFF. CDR3 in DNA: TGCAGTGCTAGGCGGGACCCTCGGGGAGCTTTCTTT.

This clonotype was recorded a few times. In DNA form, the CDR3 reads TGTGCCAGCTCACCTGAGTCGAATTCACCCCTCCACTTT. This encodes CASSPESNSPLHF. V gene TRBV18 combines with J gene TRBJ1-6; no definite D call. Trimming removed 3 bases at V and 7 bases at J, with 7 bases between. The CDR3 is made up of 13 amino acids. The germline gives CDR1 KGHSH, CDR2 LQKENI.

This chain uses TRBV11-2 with TRBJ2-7, with 8 bases lining up with TRBD2. The trim removed 5 bases at V and 6 bases at J, leaving 6 bases unmatched. CDR1 and CDR2 (germline): SGHAT, FQNNGV. The CDR3 loop spans 13 amino acids. In DNA form, the CDR3 reads TGTGCCAGCAGCGTGGGACTAGTTGTCGAGCAGTACTTC. It yields the protein CASSVGLVVEQYF. Supplemented by reference TRBV11-2 and TRBJ2-7, the full variable domain reads EAGVAQSPRYKIIEKRQSVAFWCNPISGHATLYWYQQILGQGPKLLIQFQNNGVVDDSQLPKDRFSAERLKGVDSTLKIQPAKLEDSAVYLCASSVGLVVEQYFGPGTRLTVT.

This clonotype was seen at least ten times. The chain uses TRBV10-3 and TRBJ2-7; 9 bases are shared with TRBD1. The junction had 5 bases not matched to a gene; V was cut back by 2 bases and J by 3 bases. There are 15 residues in the CDR3. The germline V gene has CDR1 ENHRY and CDR2 SYGVKD. In DNA form, the CDR3 reads TGTGCCATCAGTGAGACCGGGACAGGGATCTACGAGCAGTACTTC. Amino acids: CAISETGTGIYEQYF.

V gene TRBV7-9 combines with J gene TRBJ2-7, with 13 bases fitting TRBD2. The germline V gene has CDR1 SEHNR and CDR2 FQNEAQ (reference sequence). The CDR3 totals 16 residues. The junction had 6 bases not matched to a gene; V was cut back by 7 bases and J by 0 bases. Here the CDR3 reads CASNAGTSGASYEQYF. The DNA of the CDR3 is TGTGCCAGCAACGCAGGGACTAGCGGGGCCTCCTACGAGCAGTACTTC.

V is TRBV2 and J is TRBJ2-7; 8 bases agree with TRBD2. The CDR3 has 12 residues. The junction had 4 bases not matched to a gene; V was cut back by 7 bases and J by 5 bases. Germline loops: CDR1 SNHLY, CDR2 FYNNEI. CDR3 amino acids: CASIGGGDEQYF. CDR3 DNA sequence: TGTGCCAGCATCGGGGGGGGAGACGAGCAGTACTTC.

This chain connects TRBV5-1 to TRBJ2-3, with a possible D match to TRBD2 (6 bases). Between the trimmed V and J ends, which lost 4 bases and 4 bases, there was a span of 13 bases. Germline CDR1 and CDR2: SGHRS and YFSETQ. The CDR3 is 14 amino acids. Here the CDR3 DNA reads TGCGCCAGCAGCCCTCCCAGACTAGCAGATACGCAGTATTTT. The encoded protein is CASSPPRLADTQYF.

This clonotype was detected ten times or more. The CDR3 loop is CASSRLTSGGDNEQFF. CDR3 bases: TGTGCCAGCTCACGTTTGACTAGCGGGGGAGACAATGAGCAGTTCTTC. This chain uses TRBV18 with TRBJ2-1, with TRBD2 identical over 12 bases. CDR1 is KGHSH, CDR2 LQKENI, per germline. The CDR3 spans 16 residues. V was pared by 4 bases and J by 5 bases, with 6 bases of the junction left unmatched.

Only a few counts were recorded for this clonotype. This chain links TRBV24-1 with TRBJ2-7, with a weak D call TRBD2 (5 bases). Trimming left V 5 bases short and J 2 bases short, with 12 bases between. The length of the CDR3 is 14 residues. Germline CDR1 and CDR2: KGHDR and SFDVKD. The CDR3 DNA follows: TGTGCCACCAGTGCGGGGTCCGGGACCTACGAGCAGTACTTC. This encodes CATSAGSGTYEQYF.

This chain joins TRBV6-2 or TRBV6-3 and TRBJ2-2, with unresolved D. The length of the CDR3 is 12 residues. With 7 bases removed from V and 5 bases from J, the gap between germline ends came to 8 bases. Germline V gene lookup returns CDR1 MNHEY and CDR2 SVGEGT. The CDR3 is CASNENTGELFF. The CDR3 nucleotides read TGTGCCAGCAACGAGAATACCGGGGAGCTGTTTTTT.

This clonotype was observed a handful of times. This rearrangement joins TRBV21-1 to TRBJ2-7. TRBV21-1 is reported as a pseudogene. The CDR3 is 14 amino acids. CDR3 DNA sequence: TGTGCCAGCAGCAAAGTAACAGACACCTACGAGCAGTACTTC. Amino acid sequence: CASSKVTDTYEQYF.